Listed here are 3 T cell receptor beta chains from one sample, sequenced in a study of blood T cells in healthy people across ages. A J-beta primer mix and a sample-barcoded 5' primer were used in a second PCR of about 7 to 12 cycles. TCRdb re-called the 5' RACE reads with MiXCR, one entry per CDR3 protein. The profile shows hundreds of thousands of distinct CDR3 sequences, 40% to 45% of them singletons. Input material: blood. Receptors were obtained from a man aged 80 or over in good health.

This chain connects TRBV12-3 or TRBV12-4 to TRBJ2-4; perhaps TRBD1 as D (6 bases). The DNA end lines up better with TRBJ2-5; the J call may be wrong. The CDR3 covers 16 residues. The CDR3 spells CASSFLAQGMVETQYF. The CDR3 DNA follows: TGTGCCAGCAGTTTTCTGGCGCAGGGGATGGTAGAGACCCAGTACTTC.

CDR3 sequence (DNA): TGTGCCAGCAGTGAATCCCCAATAGCGGGAGCTAGCGAGACCCAGTTCTTC. Its translation: CASSESPIAGASETQFF. The chain is built from TRBV2 and TRBJ2-1, with 9 bases aligning to TRBD2. The CDR3 is made up of 17 amino acids. With V trimmed by 2 bases and J by 13 bases, 18 bases remained unmatched. Germline-derived CDR1 and CDR2 are SNHLY and FYNNEI. Based on the CDR3 plus reference TRBV2 and TRBJ2-1, the full variable domain is EPEVTQTPSHQVTQMGQEVILRCVPISNHLYFYWYRQILGQKVEFLVSFYNNEISEKSEIFDDQFSVERPDGSNFTLKIRSTKLEDSAMYFCASSESPIAGASETQFFGPGTRLTVL.

CDR3 DNA sequence: TGTGCCAGCCTCCCCAGGGTCGGTGGGGCCAACGTCCTGACTTTC. It codes for CASLPRVGGANVLTF. The chain joins TRBV28 to TRBJ2-6, with D possibly matching TRBD1 (5 bases). The germline V gene encodes CDR1 MDHEN and CDR2 SYDVKM. CDR3 length: 15 amino acids. Trimming shortened V by 8 bases and J by 3 bases, and 14 bases separated the two germline ends.